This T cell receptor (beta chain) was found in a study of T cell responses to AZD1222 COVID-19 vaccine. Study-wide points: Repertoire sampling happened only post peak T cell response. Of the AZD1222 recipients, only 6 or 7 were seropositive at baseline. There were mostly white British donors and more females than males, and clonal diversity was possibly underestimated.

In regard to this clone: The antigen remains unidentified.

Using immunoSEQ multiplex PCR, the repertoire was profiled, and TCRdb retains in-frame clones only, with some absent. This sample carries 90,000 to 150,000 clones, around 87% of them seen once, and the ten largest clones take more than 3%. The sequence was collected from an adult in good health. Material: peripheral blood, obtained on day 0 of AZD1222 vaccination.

CDR3 residues: CASSNGQGSNQPQHF. CDR3 nucleotide sequence: TGTGCCAGCAGCAACGGACAGGGCAGCAATCAGCCCCAGCATTTT. The chain combines TRBV5-4 with TRBJ1-5, with 8 positions matching TRBD1. After removal of 4 bases from V and 1 base from J, the junction contained 4 bases not matched to a gene. The CDR3 has 15 residues. CDR1 SGHNT and CDR2 YYREEE come from the germline V gene (reference sequence). Full variable domain (outside the CDR3, taken from reference TRBV5-4 and TRBJ1-5): ETGVTQSPTHLIKTRGQQVTLRCSSQSGHNTVSWYQQALGQGPQFIFQYYREEENGRGNFPPRFSGLQFPNYSSELNVNALELDDSALYLCASSNGQGSNQPQHFGDGTRLSIL.